The rows below give T cell receptor beta chains drawn from one sample of a study of blood T cell repertoires in COVID-19. Repertoires were generated with immunoSEQ multiplex PCR, while TCRdb's copy carries only in-frame clones and drops some. The sample yields about 220,000 clones, around 83% seen once. Sequencing input: PBMCs or T cells enriched from blood (not recorded which). These receptor sequences come from a woman aged 40 to 50 with acute COVID-19. Each CDR3 is given with its conserved first and last residue. D genes are given only for firm matches. Not every row has a clone size; where given, it reads once, few, many or a size class.

V gene: TRBV18; D gene: .; J gene: TRBJ2-7; clone size: .; CDR3 protein: CASSPTGGGSEQYF; CDR3 DNA: TGTGCCAGCTCACCGACGGGAGGGGGCTCCGAGCAGTACTTC
V gene: TRBV7-9; D gene: .; J gene: TRBJ2-5; clone size: .; CDR3 protein: CASSVGGPQETQYF; CDR3 DNA: TGTGCCAGCAGCGTTGGAGGCCCCCAAGAGACCCAGTACTTC
V gene: TRBV5-1; D gene: .; J gene: TRBJ2-7; clone size: .; CDR3 protein: CASSGQAGLGYEQYF; CDR3 DNA: TGCGCCAGCAGCGGCCAGGCAGGGCTCGGTTATGAGCAGTACTTC
V gene: TRBV3-1/TRBV3-2; D gene: TRBD1; J gene: TRBJ2-5; clone size: once; CDR3 protein: CASSLQGEQTQYF; CDR3 DNA: TGTGCCAGCAGCCTACAGGGGGAGCAGACCCAGTACTTC
V gene: TRBV2; D gene: .; J gene: TRBJ2-3; clone size: .; CDR3 protein: CASSPTRGTDTQYF; CDR3 DNA: TGTGCCAGCAGCCCGACTAGGGGCACAGATACGCAGTATTTT
V gene: TRBV30; D gene: .; J gene: TRBJ1-2; clone size: few; CDR3 protein: CAYSAVGYTF; CDR3 DNA: TGTGCCTACTCAGCGGTTGGCTACACCTTC
V gene: TRBV13; D gene: TRBD1; J gene: TRBJ2-7; clone size: .; CDR3 protein: CASSLGNTGAYEQYF; CDR3 DNA: TGTGCCAGCAGCTTGGGGAATACAGGGGCCTACGAGCAGTACTTC
V gene: TRBV30; D gene: .; J gene: TRBJ1-3; clone size: .; CDR3 protein: CAWSVARASTGNTIYF; CDR3 DNA: TGTGCCTGGAGTGTAGCCAGGGCGTCGACTGGAAACACCATATATTTT
V gene: TRBV10-3; D gene: .; J gene: TRBJ1-6; clone size: .; CDR3 protein: CAISEYRSSESPLHF; CDR3 DNA: TGTGCCATCAGTGAGTACCGATCTTCTGAGTCACCCCTCCACTTT
V gene: TRBV9; D gene: .; J gene: TRBJ1-5; clone size: .; CDR3 protein: CASSVGRGNQPQHF; CDR3 DNA: TGTGCCAGCAGCGTAGGCAGGGGCAATCAGCCCCAGCATTTT
V gene: TRBV30; D gene: .; J gene: TRBJ1-6; clone size: .; CDR3 protein: CAWRTAAPLHF; CDR3 DNA: TGTGCCTGGAGGACGGCGGCACCCCTCCACTTT
V gene: TRBV15; D gene: .; J gene: TRBJ1-1; clone size: .; CDR3 protein: CATSIVGRAGNTEAFF; CDR3 DNA: TGTGCCACCAGCATCGTGGGGAGGGCGGGAAACACTGAAGCTTTCTTT
V gene: TRBV7-6; D gene: .; J gene: TRBJ2-7; clone size: once; CDR3 protein: CASSLIPASSYEQYF; CDR3 DNA: TGTGCCAGCAGCTTAATCCCAGCTAGCTCCTACGAGCAGTACTTC
V gene: TRBV3-1/TRBV3-2; D gene: TRBD1; J gene: TRBJ2-7; clone size: .; CDR3 protein: CASSQGWTGNYEQYF; CDR3 DNA: TGTGCCAGCAGCCAAGGTTGGACAGGGAACTACGAGCAGTACTTC
V gene: TRBV24-1; D gene: .; J gene: TRBJ2-7; clone size: .; CDR3 protein: CATSDLFSPNLSQGAEQYF; CDR3 DNA: TGTGCCACCAGTGATTTGTTTTCACCTAACTTATCCCAGGGTGCCGAGCAGTACTTC
V gene: TRBV9; D gene: TRBD1; J gene: TRBJ2-7; clone size: .; CDR3 protein: CASSFAGTGGSEQYF; CDR3 DNA: TGTGCCAGCAGCTTCGCCGGGACAGGGGGTAGCGAGCAGTACTTC
V gene: TRBV4-1; D gene: .; J gene: TRBJ2-2; clone size: .; CDR3 protein: CASSRETGELFF; CDR3 DNA: TGCGCCAGCAGCCGGGAGACCGGGGAGCTGTTTTTT
V gene: TRBV7-9; D gene: .; J gene: TRBJ2-7; clone size: .; CDR3 protein: CASSLGDGGIDTYEQYF; CDR3 DNA: TGTGCCAGCAGCTTAGGGGATGGCGGGATAGATACCTACGAGCAGTACTTC
V gene: TRBV7-9; D gene: .; J gene: TRBJ1-2; clone size: .; CDR3 protein: CASSTNGQRYTF; CDR3 DNA: TGTGCCAGCAGCACTAATGGACAGCGCTACACCTTC
V gene: TRBV19; D gene: TRBD1; J gene: TRBJ1-5; clone size: .; CDR3 protein: CASSIEGARTQPQHF; CDR3 DNA: TGTGCCAGTAGTATTGAGGGGGCGAGGACTCAGCCCCAGCATTTT
V gene: TRBV10-1; D gene: .; J gene: TRBJ2-1; clone size: few; CDR3 protein: CASSPDSSSYNEQFF; CDR3 DNA: TGCGCCAGCAGTCCGGACTCTAGCTCCTACAATGAGCAGTTCTTC
V gene: TRBV19; D gene: TRBD1; J gene: TRBJ1-2; clone size: .; CDR3 protein: CASSPQGLFGYGYTF; CDR3 DNA: TGTGCCAGTAGTCCACAGGGGCTTTTCGGCTATGGCTACACCTTC
V gene: TRBV6-5; D gene: .; J gene: TRBJ1-4; clone size: .; CDR3 protein: CASNTGIGGEKLFF; CDR3 DNA: TGTGCCAGCAATACCGGTATAGGAGGTGAAAAACTGTTTTTT
V gene: TRBV19; D gene: TRBD1; J gene: TRBJ1-1; clone size: once; CDR3 protein: CASSLQGGTEAFF; CDR3 DNA: TGTGCCAGTAGTTTACAGGGGGGGACTGAAGCTTTCTTT
V gene: TRBV27; D gene: .; J gene: TRBJ1-3; clone size: .; CDR3 protein: CASSFRASGNTIYF; CDR3 DNA: TGTGCCAGCAGTTTCAGGGCCTCTGGAAACACCATATATTTT
V gene: TRBV6-5; D gene: .; J gene: TRBJ1-3; clone size: .; CDR3 protein: CASSYSSSSGNTIYF; CDR3 DNA: TGTGCCAGCAGTTACTCCTCCAGTTCTGGAAACACCATATATTTT
V gene: TRBV4-3; D gene: .; J gene: TRBJ1-5; clone size: .; CDR3 protein: CASSQDLSGLWDQPQHF; CDR3 DNA: TGCGCCAGCAGCCAAGATCTTAGCGGTTTGTGGGATCAGCCCCAGCATTTT
V gene: TRBV19; D gene: .; J gene: TRBJ2-1; clone size: many; CDR3 protein: CASQRDSSSYNEQFF; CDR3 DNA: TGTGCCAGTCAAAGGGACTCTAGCTCCTACAATGAGCAGTTCTTC
V gene: TRBV9; D gene: TRBD2; J gene: TRBJ2-1; clone size: .; CDR3 protein: CASSVAGTSSYNEQFF; CDR3 DNA: TGTGCCAGCAGCGTGGCCGGGACTAGCTCCTACAATGAGCAGTTCTTC